The entry below describes one T cell receptor (beta chain). The antigen is not known. This sample is part of a study of vaccination effects on CD4 cells after COVID-19. Study summary: Sequencing in the ViraFEST assay came after antigen-specific CD4+ T cells had been expanded with viral peptide pools, which were used to stimulate PBMC. Study conclusions and caveats: There were few convalescent patients in the study and no early post-infection timepoints. Late in the post-vaccination period, infection-induced and vaccine-induced clones underwent marked clonal contraction.

This table comes from immunoSEQ multiplex PCR, and its TCRdb copy is limited to in-frame clones, with some not included. The table has tens of thousands of clones, less than 85% seen once. Isolating CD4+ T cells followed ten to eleven days of culture. This individual tested PCR-positive for SARS-CoV-2 infection between March and December 2020. Participants received two doses of either the BNT162b2 or mRNA-1273 vaccine. The CDR3 consists of 14 residues. Germline-derived CDR1 and CDR2 are SGHTA and FQGTGA. The J segment lost 5 bases and the V segment lost 5 bases, leaving 7 bases of the junction unmatched.

The TCR originated in a human donor who had a prior SARS-CoV-2 infection. The genes are TRBV7-3 and TRBJ2-5, with TRBD2 matching over 8 bases. Here the sequenced sample was CD4+ T cells from PBMCs cultured without peptide, taken after COVID-19 vaccination. The CDR3: CASSPTRTSETQYF. CDR3 bases: TGTGCCAGCAGCCCTACCAGGACTAGCGAGACCCAGTACTTC.